This T cell receptor beta chain was recovered during a study of shared clonotypes between healthy human individuals. Within Nashville, Tennessee resided all donors, each a Caucasian adult. Germline CDR1 is LGHNA and CDR2 is YSLEER. This CDR3 is 14 amino acids long. Trimming left V 5 bases short and J 7 bases short, with 12 bases between. TCRdb's copy holds only in-frame clones and misses some; the assay was immunoSEQ multiplex PCR. The sample consists of around 940,000 clones, approximately 80% of them appearing once. This TCR came from a man between 18 and 29 years old in good health. What was sequenced was memory CD4+ T cells sorted from blood. Subset of the sample: CD45RA-negative fraction. The chain combines TRBV4-3 with TRBJ1-6; no clear D gene. CDR3: CASSKRVRNSPLHF. In DNA, the CDR3 is TGCGCCAGCAGCAAACGGGTTCGGAATTCACCCCTCCACTTT.